This T cell receptor (beta chain) originates from a study of radiotherapy plus CTLA-4 blockade in lung cancer. Study information: Objective responses were seen in around 20% of patients, disease control in approximately 30%.

Sequencing was performed with immunoSEQ multiplex PCR; in TCRdb, only in-frame clones are kept and a portion is missing. The sample shows 35,000 to 45,000 clones, 55% to 80% of them seen only once. Regarding the study as a whole: The study found tumor-derived TCR clones expanded in blood after radiotherapy plus ipilimumab. The best prediction of response reportedly came from early blood T cell clone dynamics, with interferon-beta.

Regarding this clone: What it binds is not known.

Receiving focal radiation plus CTLA-4 blockade with ipilimumab were patients who had chemo-refractory metastatic non-small-cell lung cancer. The material sequenced was peripheral blood, taken from a patient treated with radiotherapy plus ipilimumab. This TCR derives from a human donor with non-small cell lung cancer who had stable disease on radiotherapy plus ipilimumab.

The DNA for the CDR3 is TGTGCTAGTGGTTTCGGGATGTACTATGGCTACACCTTC. This sequence encodes CASGFGMYYGYTF. This chain links TRBV12-5 with TRBJ1-2, with D unresolved. V lost 3 bases, J lost 3 bases, and 8 bases lay in between. CDR1 LGHNT and CDR2 FRNRAP come from the germline V gene. The CDR3 length is 13 residues.